These T cell receptor beta chains were read from a single sample in a study of vaccination and CD4 T cells after COVID-19. TCRdb independently ran MiXCR on the PCR reads; one entry per CDR3 protein. The sample lists about 18,000 distinct CDR3 sequences, just over 60% seen once, with about 1.1% in the top ten. The sample was CD4+ T cells from blood, taken after SARS-CoV-2 vaccination. The origin of the receptors is a human donor who had recovered from COVID-19. CDR3s include the opening cysteine and the closing phenylalanine or tryptophan. A D gene is named only where the DNA matches it firmly. Only part of the rows carry a size: once, few, many, or a class if the clone is expanded.

d_gene	v_gene	abundance	j_gene	CDR3nt	CDR3aa
TRBD2	TRBV11-2	NA	TRBJ2-1	TGTGCCAGCAGCCCGATAGCGGGAGTGTACAATGAGCAGTTCTTC	CASSPIAGVYNEQFF
NA	TRBV7-9	NA	TRBJ2-7	TGTGCCAGCAGCTTCGGTCCTAGTGGGTACTACGAGCAGTACTTC	CASSFGPSGYYEQYF
NA	TRBV7-2	NA	TRBJ2-2	TGTGCCAGCAGCTTAGTTGTCAGGTGGAGAACCGGGGAGCTGTTTTTT	CASSLVVRWRTGELFF
NA	TRBV10-3	once	TRBJ1-4	TGTGCCATCAGTGAGGACACAACTAATGAAAAACTGTTTTTT	CAISEDTTNEKLFF
NA	TRBV6-1	NA	TRBJ2-3	TGTGCCAGCAGCGGCAGGCAGCGCCGTTCGGCAGATACGCAGTATTTT	CASSGRQRRSADTQYF
TRBD1	TRBV7-7	NA	TRBJ2-1	TGTGCCAGCAGCTTAGGGACAGGGGGTAGCGATGAGCAGTTCTTC	CASSLGTGGSDEQFF
TRBD2	TRBV27	NA	TRBJ2-1	TGTGCCAGCAGTTCTCTAGCGGGAACATACAATGAGCAGTTCTTC	CASSSLAGTYNEQFF
NA	TRBV6-1	few	TRBJ2-5	TGTGCCAGCAGCCAAGACCGGGAGACAGAGACCCAGTACTTC	CASSQDRETETQYF
TRBD1	TRBV12-3/TRBV12-4	NA	TRBJ2-7	TGTGCCAGCAGTTTTGGGACAGGGATCGGCGAGCAGTACTTC	CASSFGTGIGEQYF
NA	TRBV11-3	NA	TRBJ2-1	TGTGCCAGCAGCAGAATTGGGACTCGAGATACCAATGAGCAGTTCTTC	CASSRIGTRDTNEQFF
NA	TRBV15	few	TRBJ1-4	TGTGCCACCAGCTCCCGGCAGGACCGCCCGAATGAAAAACTGTTTTTT	CATSSRQDRPNEKLFF
NA	TRBV20-1	NA	TRBJ2-7	TGCAGTGCTAGAGACCAGGTCCTCTCCTACGAGCAGTACTTC	CSARDQVLSYEQYF
NA	TRBV7-2	NA	TRBJ2-3	TGTGCCAGCAGCTTAGTTAGCGCAGATACGCAGTATTTT	CASSLVSADTQYF
NA	TRBV20-1	NA	TRBJ2-7	TGCAGTGCTAGAGGGGGCACGACCTCCTACGAGCAGTACTTC	CSARGGTTSYEQYF
NA	TRBV29-1	once	TRBJ1-2	TGCAGCGTTGGAGGGGGGAATCATGGCTACACCTTC	CSVGGGNHGYTF
NA	TRBV6-1	NA	TRBJ2-7	TGTGCCAGCAGTGGGATCGAATCCTACGAGCAGTACTTC	CASSGIESYEQYF
TRBD2	TRBV7-8	NA	TRBJ2-1	TGTGCCAGCAGCCTCGGACTAGCGGGAGTATCTGAGCAGTTCTTC	CASSLGLAGVSEQFF
TRBD1	TRBV29-1	NA	TRBJ1-2	TGCAGCGTTGAAGCGACAGGGAGGATCTATGGCTACACCTTC	CSVEATGRIYGYTF
TRBD2	TRBV7-2	NA	TRBJ2-5	TGTGCCAGCAGCCAGAGACTAGCAGAAGAGACCCAGTACTTC	CASSQRLAEETQYF
TRBD1	TRBV12-3/TRBV12-4	few	TRBJ2-5	TGTGCCAGCAGTCATGGGACAGGGGGCCGGGAGACCCAGTACTTC	CASSHGTGGRETQYF
NA	TRBV7-9	NA	TRBJ2-3	TGTGCCAGCTCCGCGGTGGGGGCAGATACGCAGTATTTT	CASSAVGADTQYF
TRBD1	TRBV29-1	NA	TRBJ1-1	TGCAGCGTAGACAACAGGGGACTCCTGAACACTGAAGCTTTCTTT	CSVDNRGLLNTEAFF
NA	TRBV30	NA	TRBJ2-5	TGTGCCTGGAGTGTAGGGGCACAAGAGACCCAGTACTTT	CAWSVGAQETQYF
TRBD1	TRBV19	NA	TRBJ2-5	TGTGCCAGTAGCAAACCCTCAGGGGGCGGAAAGGAGACCCAGTACTTC	CASSKPSGGGKETQYF
NA	TRBV20-1	NA	TRBJ2-5	TGCAGTGCTAGAACGGGGGGCGAAGAGACCCAGTACTTC	CSARTGGEETQYF
NA	TRBV28	once	TRBJ1-4	TGTGCCAGCAGCCCCCCCGGTGCAACTAATGAAAAACTGTTTTTT	CASSPPGATNEKLFF
NA	TRBV7-2	NA	TRBJ1-1	TGTGCCAGCAGACGACAACCGAACACTGAAGCTTTCTTT	CASRRQPNTEAFF
TRBD1	TRBV30	NA	TRBJ1-1	TGTGCCTGGAGTCCGACCTCGGTGACAGGGCCAGCTTTCTTT	CAWSPTSVTGPAFF
TRBD2	TRBV11-2	once	TRBJ2-5	TGTGCCAGCAGCTACTCCCGGACTAGCGGGAGAGAGACCCAGTACTTC	CASSYSRTSGRETQYF
NA	TRBV12-3/TRBV12-4	NA	TRBJ1-1	TGTGCCAGCAGGCCAACAAGGAACACTGAAGCTTTCTTT	CASRPTRNTEAFF
NA	TRBV20-1	NA	TRBJ2-3	TGCAGTGCTAGAAAAGGGGGTCGGACCACAGATACGCAGTATTTT	CSARKGGRTTDTQYF
TRBD2	TRBV7-8	NA	TRBJ2-7	TGTGCCAGCAGCCAGAAAGGGACTATCTGGTACGAGCAGTACTTC	CASSQKGTIWYEQYF
NA	TRBV7-9	NA	TRBJ1-2	TGTGCCAGCAGCTTCGAGTCTGCTAACTATGGCTACACCTTC	CASSFESANYGYTF
NA	TRBV19	few	TRBJ1-1	TGTGCCAGTAGTATTGGGGGGACTGAGAACACTGAAGCTTTCTTT	CASSIGGTENTEAFF
NA	TRBV20-1	NA	TRBJ2-1	TGCAGTGCTAGAGACCCCTTAAAATCGCCAGATTACAATGAGCAGTTCTTC	CSARDPLKSPDYNEQFF
NA	TRBV2	NA	TRBJ1-5	TGTGCCAGCAGTGTTTCCGGTAGCAATCAGCCCCAGCATTTT	CASSVSGSNQPQHF
NA	TRBV11-2	NA	TRBJ2-3	TGTGCCAGCAGCTTAGACCGCACAGATACGCAGTATTTT	CASSLDRTDTQYF
TRBD2	TRBV27	NA	TRBJ2-7	TGTGCCAGCAGGGGGACTAGCGGGAATTCCTACGAGCAGTACTTC	CASRGTSGNSYEQYF
TRBD2	TRBV20-1	NA	TRBJ2-3	TGCGGTGCTAGCGGAGGGAGCACAGATACGCAGTATTTT	CGASGGSTDTQYF
NA	TRBV30	NA	TRBJ1-5	TGTGCCTGGAGTTTAGTTGCAGGGGATCAGCCCCAGCATTTT	CAWSLVAGDQPQHF
NA	TRBV6-4	NA	TRBJ1-1	TGTGCCAGCAGTGCCTCGCCGGGGAACACTGAAGCTTTCTTT	CASSASPGNTEAFF
TRBD2	TRBV5-1	NA	TRBJ2-7	TGCGCCAGCAGCTTGAACCGACTAGCGGAGTACTACGAGCAGTACTTC	CASSLNRLAEYYEQYF
NA	TRBV6-1	few	TRBJ1-5	TGTGCCAGCAGTCGCCGCGGGGGAAATCAGCCCCAGCATTTT	CASSRRGGNQPQHF
NA	TRBV4-2	few	TRBJ1-1	TGTGCCAGCAGCCAAGATAGTAGGCAGGGAAACACTGAAGCTTTCTTT	CASSQDSRQGNTEAFF
NA	TRBV21-1	NA	TRBJ2-1	TGTGCCAGCCGCTCATTGCGGCTAAGGACTAACAATGAGCAGTTCTTC	CASRSLRLRTNNEQFF
TRBD2	TRBV10-3	NA	TRBJ2-2	TGTGCCATCAGTGACATTCGTAGCGGGAGTAGGACCGGGGAGCTGTTTTTT	CAISDIRSGSRTGELFF
TRBD2	TRBV5-1	NA	TRBJ2-7	TGCGCCAGCAGCCTAACTGCGGGGGGATCCTACGAGCAGTACTTC	CASSLTAGGSYEQYF
NA	TRBV20-1	NA	TRBJ2-7	TGCAGTGCTGGGGGCTCCTCCTACGAGCAGTACTTC	CSAGGSSYEQYF
NA	TRBV10-2	NA	TRBJ1-3	TGCGCCAGCAGTGAAGATTCTGGAAACACCATATATTTT	CASSEDSGNTIYF
NA	TRBV12-3/TRBV12-4	few	TRBJ1-1	TGTGCCAGCACCCAAGGGCAGGGTACTTCGGAAGCTTTCTTT	CASTQGQGTSEAFF